This TCR beta chain emerged from a study of control samples from healthy donors and cancer patients (dated by TCRdb to the early 2020s). Comments on this clone: Its antigen is still unknown. No base quality information exists; no much larger clone differs at one position.

Trimming accounts for 3 bases at V and 3 bases at J, while the number of junction bases matched to no gene is 1. Measured from the cysteine to the phenylalanine, the CDR3 is 14 residues long. The entry retains the CDR3 DNA only, 42 bases that are in frame from base 1. Sequences SGDLS (CDR1) and YYNGEE (CDR2) are obtained from the germline V gene. The library was made by the immunoSEQ multiplex PCR assay. Drawn from immuneACCESS, this table holds only the in-frame rearrangements with V and J called that TCRdb kept. Clones are partly lost; checked studies trace under half to an unresolved V gene and leave the rest unexplained. The sample table holds some 150,000 clones, of which 90% to 95% were seen once. Of the sample, over 12% falls within the top ten clones.

The sequenced sample consisted of PBMCs. This TCR was recovered from a man aged 60-69 years with colorectal cancer. Recombination connected TRBV9 to TRBJ2-1; TRBD2 lines up with 9 middle nucleotides. The CDR3 here reads CASSGTSDYNEQFF. The nucleotides are TGTGCCAGCAGCGGGACTAGCGACTACAATGAGCAGTTCTTC.